Here is one T cell receptor beta chain with its context. Its antigen is still unknown. This specimen belongs to a study of T cell responses to AZD1222 COVID-19 vaccine. The study, taken as a whole, reports: Clonal diversity may have been underestimated, and the donors were mostly white British, with more females than males. Of spike-specific TCRs, nearly half reportedly target regions left unmutated in variants. When two AZD1222 doses had been given, Spike-specific TCR breadth and depth rose.

The germline gives CDR1 LGHDT, CDR2 YNNKEL (reference sequence). The CDR3 is made up of 15 amino acids. V was pared by 3 bases and J by 2 bases, with 7 bases of the junction left unmatched. The table came from immunoSEQ multiplex PCR; TCRdb's copy has only in-frame clones and leaves some out. This sample carries 150,000 or so clones, around 89% of them seen once, and the ten largest clones take more than 2%. This material consisted of peripheral blood, taken on day 0 of AZD1222 vaccination. The chain employs TRBV3-1 (or the pseudogene TRBV3-2) and TRBJ2-7; 7 nucleotides align to TRBD2. This sequence was found in an adult in good health. The CDR3 DNA sequence: TGTGCCAGCAGCCAGGGGCTAGCGGCAACCTACGAGCAGTACTTC. This sequence encodes CASSQGLAATYEQYF.